This T cell receptor beta chain derives from a study of cytomegalovirus exposure and HLA in healthy donors. Overall study context: Roughly 180 million T cells yielded some 120 million unique TCR beta sequences in earlier analysis.

Per the germline V gene, CDR1 is SGHTA and CDR2 is FQGNSA. The CDR3 sequence is 17 residues long. V lost 2 bases and J lost 0, with 14 bases in between. Use of 60 Vbeta and 13 Jbeta primers characterized the PCR. Profiling relied on immunoSEQ multiplex PCR, and the TCRdb table lists in-frame clones only, not all of them. The sample lists 150,000 to 200,000 clones, roughly three quarters seen once, with approximately 7.1% in the top ten. The chain uses TRBV7-2 and TRBJ2-1; D may be TRBD2 (7 bases). The receptor was isolated from a man between 40 and 49 years old in good health and CMV-seropositive. Sample: PBMCs. The CDR3 bases are TGTGCCAGCAGCTTAAGGGGGGGTTTCAGCTCCTACAATGAGCAGTTCTTC. Amino acids: CASSLRGGFSSYNEQFF.